The rows below give T cell receptor beta chains drawn from one sample of a study of T-cell memory formation after mild COVID-19. TCRdb reanalysed the 5' RACE reads using MiXCR and keeps one entry per CDR3 protein. The table records under 300,000 distinct CDR3 sequences, about 20% of them present only once. The material sequenced was PBMCs or a T cell subset sorted from them (not recorded which). Receptor source: a man aged 18 to 30 who had mild COVID-19 (a few samples of this study predate the infection). Cell type and time point are not known. Each CDR3 is given with its conserved first and last residue. Fields, in order: D gene, clone size, V gene, J gene, CDR3 protein, CDR3 DNA. The D gene is left open where the match is weak. For some rows the clone size is stated as once, few or many, or as a class when expanded; others skip it.

>TRBD1|NA|TRBV4-1|TRBJ1-6
CASSPSRDREYNSPLHF
TGCGCCAGCAGCCCCTCCCGGGACAGGGAGTATAATTCACCCCTCCACTTT
>NA|NA|TRBV7-2|TRBJ1-2
CASSYAAYGYTF
TGTGCCAGCAGCTATGCCGCCTATGGCTACACCTTC
>NA|NA|TRBV5-1|TRBJ2-7
CASSEATVSYEQYF
TGCGCCAGCAGCGAAGCCACAGTTTCCTACGAGCAGTACTTC
>NA|few|TRBV3-1|TRBJ1-5
CASSRSPGVQPQHF
TGTGCCAGCAGCCGAAGCCCCGGGGTTCAGCCCCAGCATTTT
>NA|NA|TRBV25-1|TRBJ2-1
CASSEYRGGYNEQFF
TGTGCCAGCAGTGAATACAGGGGCGGCTACAATGAGCAGTTCTTC
>TRBD2|few|TRBV4-2|TRBJ2-5
CASSQEASGGGETQYF
TGTGCCAGCAGCCAAGAGGCTAGCGGGGGGGGAGAGACCCAGTACTTC
>NA|NA|TRBV24-1|TRBJ2-1
CATGLSSYNEQFF
TGTGCCACCGGTCTAAGCTCCTACAATGAGCAGTTCTTC
>NA|NA|TRBV5-1|TRBJ1-1
CASSFPGAQNTEAFF
TGCGCCAGCAGCTTTCCAGGGGCACAGAACACTGAAGCTTTCTTT
>NA|NA|TRBV6-5|TRBJ1-1
CAGQEGWNTEAFF
TGTGCCGGTCAGGAGGGTTGGAACACTGAAGCTTTCTTT
>TRBD2|few|TRBV3-1|TRBJ2-5
CASSQAGSSGPQETQYF
TGTGCCAGCAGCCAAGCGGGCAGTAGCGGGCCTCAAGAGACCCAGTACTTC
>NA|few|TRBV7-2|TRBJ2-5
CASSSNVQVWLETQYF
TGTGCCAGCAGCTCAAACGTTCAGGTTTGGCTAGAGACCCAGTACTTC
>NA|NA|TRBV10-3|TRBJ2-2
CAIRGEPTGELFF
TGTGCCATCAGGGGAGAACCCACCGGGGAGCTGTTTTTT
>TRBD2|few|TRBV5-6|TRBJ2-5
CASRLGLAGKETQYF
TGTGCCAGCAGGCTGGGGCTAGCGGGGAAAGAGACCCAGTACTTC
>NA|NA|TRBV6-5|TRBJ1-1
CASSYLFSTDEAFF
TGTGCCAGCAGTTACCTATTCTCGACAGACGAAGCTTTCTTT
>NA|NA|TRBV7-9|TRBJ2-1
CASSARRVDEQFF
TGTGCCAGCAGCGCGAGGAGGGTTGATGAGCAGTTCTTC